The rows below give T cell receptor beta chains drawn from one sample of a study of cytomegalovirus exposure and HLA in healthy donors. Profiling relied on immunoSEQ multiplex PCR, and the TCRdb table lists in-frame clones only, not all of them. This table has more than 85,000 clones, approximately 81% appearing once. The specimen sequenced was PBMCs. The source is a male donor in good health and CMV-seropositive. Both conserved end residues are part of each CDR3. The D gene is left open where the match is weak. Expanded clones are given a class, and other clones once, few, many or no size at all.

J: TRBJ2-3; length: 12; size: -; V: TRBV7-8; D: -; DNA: TGTGCCAGCAGCTTAGATGCAGGGCCGAAGGATTTT; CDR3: CASSLDAGPKDF
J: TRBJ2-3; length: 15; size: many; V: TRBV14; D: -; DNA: TGTGCCAGCAGCCCCCATTTGGGGCTCGCAGATACGCAGTATTTT; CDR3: CASSPHLGLADTQYF
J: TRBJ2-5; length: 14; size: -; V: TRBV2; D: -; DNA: TGTGCCAGCAGTTCAGGACTGGCGGGAGAGACCCAGTACTTC; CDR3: CASSSGLAGETQYF
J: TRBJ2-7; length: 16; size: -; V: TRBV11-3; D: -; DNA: TGTGCCAGCAGCTTCGAACAGGGAGGGTTTTTGAACGAGCAGTACTTC; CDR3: CASSFEQGGFLNEQYF
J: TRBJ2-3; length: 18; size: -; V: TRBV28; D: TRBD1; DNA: TGTGCCAGCAGCAGAAGAACGGGACAGCCGGTTTTAACAGATACGCAGTATTTT; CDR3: CASSRRTGQPVLTDTQYF
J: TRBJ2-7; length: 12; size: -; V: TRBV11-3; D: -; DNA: TGTGCCAGCAGCTTTGGGCTTTACGAGCAGTACTTC; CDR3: CASSFGLYEQYF
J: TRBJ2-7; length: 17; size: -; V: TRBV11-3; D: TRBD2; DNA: TGTGCCAGCAGCTTAAAGTCCGGAGCGGGGGGAACCTACGAGCAGTACTTC; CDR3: CASSLKSGAGGTYEQYF
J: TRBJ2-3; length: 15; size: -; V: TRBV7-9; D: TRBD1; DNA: TGTGCCAGCAGCTTAGCCGGACAGGGAACAGATACGCAGTATTTT; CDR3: CASSLAGQGTDTQYF
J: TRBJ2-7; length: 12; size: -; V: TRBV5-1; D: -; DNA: TGCGCCAGCAGCCCCAGGGGAAGCGAGCAGTACTTC; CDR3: CASSPRGSEQYF
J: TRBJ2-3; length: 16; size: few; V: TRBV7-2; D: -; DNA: TGTGCCAGCAGCCGACCTTCCGGACAGTTCACAGATACGCAGTATTTT; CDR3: CASSRPSGQFTDTQYF
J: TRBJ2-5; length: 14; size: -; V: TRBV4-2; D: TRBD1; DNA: TGTGCCAGCAGCCAAGTATGGACAGGGGAGACCCAGTACTTC; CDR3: CASSQVWTGETQYF
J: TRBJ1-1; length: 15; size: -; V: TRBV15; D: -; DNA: TGTGCCACCAGCTTGGGAGGGGGGGCTGACACTGAAGCTTTCTTT; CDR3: CATSLGGGADTEAFF
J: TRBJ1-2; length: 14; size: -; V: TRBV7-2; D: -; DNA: TGTGCCAGCAGCTTAGCTGACAGGACCTATGGCTACACCTTC; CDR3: CASSLADRTYGYTF
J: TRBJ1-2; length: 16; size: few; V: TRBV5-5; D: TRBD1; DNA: TGTGCCAGCAGCTTGGGGGTGCGACAGGGGCACTATGGCTACACCTTC; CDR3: CASSLGVRQGHYGYTF
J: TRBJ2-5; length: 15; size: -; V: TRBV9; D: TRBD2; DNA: TGTGCCAGCAGCGTAGGTCGGGGGGGCCGAGAGACCCAGTACTTC; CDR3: CASSVGRGGRETQYF
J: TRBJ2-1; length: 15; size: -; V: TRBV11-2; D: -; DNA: TGTGCCAGCAGCTGGTTGCAGGGGCCCTACAATGAGCAGTTCTTC; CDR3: CASSWLQGPYNEQFF
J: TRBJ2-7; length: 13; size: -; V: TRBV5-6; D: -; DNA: TGTGCCAGCAGCTTGGTATCCCCCTACGAGCAGTACTTC; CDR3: CASSLVSPYEQYF
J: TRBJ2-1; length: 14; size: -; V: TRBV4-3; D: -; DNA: TGCGCCAGCAGCCAATTCACTTCCTACAATGAGCAGTTCTTC; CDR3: CASSQFTSYNEQFF
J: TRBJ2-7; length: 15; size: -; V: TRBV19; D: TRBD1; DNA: TGTGCCAGTAGAGGGACAGGGGGCCTTTCCTACGAGCAGTACTTC; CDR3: CASRGTGGLSYEQYF
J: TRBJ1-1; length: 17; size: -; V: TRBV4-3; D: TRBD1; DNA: TGCGCCAGCAGCCAAGAGCCCCAGGGACAGACGAACACTGAAGCTTTCTTT; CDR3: CASSQEPQGQTNTEAFF
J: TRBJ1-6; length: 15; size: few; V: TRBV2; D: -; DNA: TGTGCCAGCAGATATACAGCCTCCGCCTATTCACCCCTCCACTTT; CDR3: CASRYTASAYSPLHF
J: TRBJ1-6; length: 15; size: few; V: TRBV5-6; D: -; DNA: TGTGCCAGCAGCTTGACAGGGTTGTATAATTCACCCCTCCACTTT; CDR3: CASSLTGLYNSPLHF
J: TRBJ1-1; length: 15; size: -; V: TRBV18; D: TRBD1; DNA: TGTGCCAGCTCATCGCGGACAGGCCCGAACACTGAAGCTTTCTTT; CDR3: CASSSRTGPNTEAFF
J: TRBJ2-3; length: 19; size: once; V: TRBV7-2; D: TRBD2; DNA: TGTGCCAGCAGCAACCTGGGACTAGCGGGGGCCTCGGGTACAGATACGCAGTATTTT; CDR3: CASSNLGLAGASGTDTQYF
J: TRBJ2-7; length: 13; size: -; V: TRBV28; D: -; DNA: TGTGCCAGCAGTCCAATCAGTAAGATGGAGCAGTACTTC; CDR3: CASSPISKMEQYF
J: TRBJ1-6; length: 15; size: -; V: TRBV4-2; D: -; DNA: TGTGCCAGCAGCCAAGATCGCGCCTCGAGGGCGCCCCTCCACTTT; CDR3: CASSQDRASRAPLHF
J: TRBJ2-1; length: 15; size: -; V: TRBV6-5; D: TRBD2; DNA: TGCGCCAGCACCGTAGCGGGGCGCCCCTACAATGAGCAGTTCTTC; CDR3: CASTVAGRPYNEQFF
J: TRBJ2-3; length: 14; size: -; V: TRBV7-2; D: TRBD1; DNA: TGTGCCAGCACCCGGACAGGTTACACAGATACGCAGTATTTT; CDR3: CASTRTGYTDTQYF
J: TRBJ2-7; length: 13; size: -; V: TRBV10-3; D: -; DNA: TGTGCCATCAGTGAACAGGGATTGGACGAGCAGTACTTC; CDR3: CAISEQGLDEQYF